The clone carrying this T cell receptor (beta chain) showed up just a few times. Its antigen is still unknown. Trimming cost V 6 bases and J 1 base, with 9 bases left between them. CDR1 is SGHVS, CDR2 FNYEAQ, per germline. There are 13 residues in the CDR3. This specimen belongs to a study of beta chain features in type 1 diabetes. Overall study findings and caveats: The naive, central memory and Treg TCRB repertoires showed an apparent similarity that was greater among patients than among healthy donors. Researchers report that Type 1 diabetes patients had moderately but significantly shorter TCRB CDR3s across all four CD4+ subsets.

TCRB transcripts that were expressed got sequenced, as all of the isolated RNA had been reverse transcribed. Mean read depth for naive, central memory and regulatory T cell samples was around 3.5 million reads. The data were produced by immunoSEQ multiplex PCR, yet TCRdb's version contains in-frame clones alone and is incomplete. There are about 360,000 clones in the sample; 10% to 15% occur only once, and 0.0095% to 0.011% lies in the top ten. The TCR sequence derives from a woman between 18 and 29 years old with type 1 diabetes. V is TRBV7-6 and J is TRBJ1-1, with no clear D. The sample was naive CD4+ T cells from blood. In DNA, the CDR3 is TGTGCCAGCAGTTCCCTCCCGAACACTGAAGCTTTCTTT. Encoded protein: CASSSLPNTEAFF. Full variable domain (outside the CDR3, taken from reference TRBV7-6 and TRBJ1-1): GAGVSQSPRYKVTKRGQDVALRCDPISGHVSLYWYRQALGQGPEFLTYFNYEAQQDKSGLPNDRFSAERPEGSISTLTIQRTEQRDSAMYRCASSSLPNTEAFFGQGTRLTVV.